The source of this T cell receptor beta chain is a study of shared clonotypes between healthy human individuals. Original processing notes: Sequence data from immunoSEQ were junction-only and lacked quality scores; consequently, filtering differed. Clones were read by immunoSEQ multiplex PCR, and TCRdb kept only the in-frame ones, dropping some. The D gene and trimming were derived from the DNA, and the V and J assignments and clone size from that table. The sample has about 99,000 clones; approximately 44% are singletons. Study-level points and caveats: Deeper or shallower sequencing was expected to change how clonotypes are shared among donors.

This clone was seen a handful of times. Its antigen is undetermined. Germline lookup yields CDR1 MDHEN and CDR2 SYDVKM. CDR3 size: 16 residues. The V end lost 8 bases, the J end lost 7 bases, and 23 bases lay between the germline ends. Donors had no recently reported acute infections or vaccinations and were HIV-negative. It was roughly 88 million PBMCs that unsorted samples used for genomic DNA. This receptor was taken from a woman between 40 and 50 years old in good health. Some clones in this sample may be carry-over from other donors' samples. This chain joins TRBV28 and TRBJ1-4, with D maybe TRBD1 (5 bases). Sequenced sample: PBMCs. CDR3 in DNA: TGTGCCAGCCTACGGGCCCCGGGACCCTGGGGTGAAAAACTGTTTTTT. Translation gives CASLRAPGPWGEKLFF. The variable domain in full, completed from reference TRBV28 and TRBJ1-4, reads DVKVTQSSRYLVKRTGEKVFLECVQDMDHENMFWYRQDPGLGLRLIYFSYDVKMKEKGDIPEGYSVSREKKERFSLILESASTNQTSMYLCASLRAPGPWGEKLFFGSGTQLSVL.